Each of the 11 T cell receptor beta chains below was sequenced from the same sample in a study of spatial heterogeneity in lung cancer. Each CDR3 protein is one row after TCRdb ran MiXCR on the 5' RACE reads. The table has tens of thousands of distinct CDR3 sequences, around 7.2% seen once; the top ten hold 25% to 35%. Time point described: sample taken at primary tumor resection. The sequencing used PBMCs, collected at surgery. These receptors were taken from a male donor with early-stage non-small cell lung cancer.

This clonotype has more than one count but fewer than ten. The chain employs TRBV20-1 and TRBJ2-1; 7 bases agree with TRBD2. Trimming cost V 4 bases and J 6 bases; bases outside gene matches: 12. The germline V gene has CDR1 DFQATT and CDR2 SNEGSKA (reference sequence). The CDR3 spans 15 residues. CDR3 bases: TGCAGTGCTACTCAGACTAGCAAGTCCCCCAATGAGCAGTTCTTC. The encoded protein is CSATQTSKSPNEQFF.

This clonotype was counted a few times. The V and J genes are TRBV20-1 and TRBJ2-1, with 8 bases fitting TRBD2. This CDR3 has 14 residues. Germline V gene data show CDR1 as DFQATT and CDR2 as SNEGSKA (reference sequence). V lost 5 bases, J lost 5 bases, and 8 bases stayed unmatched. CDR3 in DNA: TGCAGTGCTCGGACCTTAGCGGGAAACAATGAGCAGTTCTTC. Residues: CSARTLAGNNEQFF.

This clonotype showed up many times. This chain links TRBV29-1 with TRBJ1-5; no clear D gene. Trimming pared 2 bases from V and 0 bases from J, leaving 8 bases between. Germline V CDR1 and CDR2: SQVTM, ANQGSEA. The CDR3 is 14 amino acids. CDR3 protein: CSVELGGSNQPQHF. CDR3 sequence (DNA): TGCAGCGTTGAACTAGGAGGTAGCAATCAGCCCCAGCATTTT.

This clonotype was recorded a few times. DNA for the CDR3: TGTGCCAGCAGCTCGACAGGGGCTGGAAACACCATATATTTT. It yields the protein CASSSTGAGNTIYF. The rearrangement uses TRBV7-9 and TRBJ1-3, with 8 bases matching TRBD1. This CDR3 spans 14 amino acids. Trimming cost V 4 bases and J 2 bases; bases outside gene matches: 1. Looked up from germline, CDR1 is SEHNR and CDR2 is FQNEAQ (reference sequence).

This clonotype was detected ten times or more. One end of the junction is discordant with germline, which a read error may explain. The chain recombines TRBV7-7 with TRBJ1-1; D gene unclear. The CDR3 length is 13 residues. The germline CDR1 and CDR2 sequences are SSHAT and FNYEAQ (reference sequence). CDR3 in amino acids: CASSFRLSTEAFF. The CDR3 coding sequence is TGTGCTAGCAGCTTCCGCCTGAGCACTGAAGCTTTCTTT.

This clonotype was observed many times. Germline and junction disagree at one end, which may indicate a read error. The chain combines TRBV7-7 with TRBJ2-2; no clear D. Germline CDR1 is SSHAT and CDR2 is FNYEAQ (reference sequence). This CDR3 is built from 13 residues. The CDR3 region is CASSLERVGELFF. For the CDR3, the DNA is TGTGCTAGCAGCTTAGAACGAGTCGGGGAGCTGTTTTTT.

This clonotype has at least ten counts. The chain combines TRBV14 with TRBJ1-2, with 8 positions matching TRBD1. The germline V gene encodes CDR1 SGHDN and CDR2 FVKESK. V lost 4 bases, J lost 4 bases, and 5 bases stayed unmatched. CDR3 length: 14 amino acids. CDR3 sequence (DNA): TGTGCCAGCAGCCGAACCGACAGGGGCTATGGCTACACCTTC. Amino acids: CASSRTDRGYGYTF.

In this sample, this clonotype turned up many times. V gene TRBV18 combines with J gene TRBJ2-3; 9 bases agree with TRBD2. Unmatched junction bases numbered 7, after V lost 3 bases and J lost 0 bases. The CDR3 length is 17 residues. In germline, CDR1 is KGHSH, CDR2 LQKENI. The CDR3 is CASSPRLAGGSTDTQYF. The CDR3 DNA sequence: TGTGCCAGCTCACCCCGACTGGCGGGAGGGAGCACAGATACGCAGTATTTT.

This clonotype was detected many times. J is TRBJ2-3 and V is TRBV7-2; 10 bases align to TRBD2. J was trimmed by 0 bases and V by 1 base; bases with no gene match: 1. This CDR3 contains 16 residues. The germline gives CDR1 SGHTA, CDR2 FQGNSA. CDR3 sequence (DNA): TGTGCCAGCAGCTTAGAAGCGGGGGGGAGCACAGATACGCAGTATTTT. Its translation is CASSLEAGGSTDTQYF. Complete variable domain (other parts from reference TRBV7-2 and TRBJ2-3): GAGVSQSPSNKVTEKGKDVELRCDPISGHTALYWYRQSLGQGLEFLIYFQGNSAPDKSGLPSDRFSAERTGGSVSTLTIQRTQQEDSAVYLCASSLEAGGSTDTQYFGPGTRLTVL.

In this sample, this clonotype turned up many times. The genes are TRBV6-5 and TRBJ2-1; D ambiguous. Germline V gene data show CDR1 as MNHEY and CDR2 as SVGAGI. V was trimmed by 2 bases and J by 6 bases, leaving 14 bases between them. There are 15 residues in the CDR3. The CDR3 nucleotides are TGTGCCAGCAGTTACCGGCTAGAAAGGAGCAATGAGCAGTTCTTC. Its protein product is CASSYRLERSNEQFF.

This clonotype was counted only a few times. The chain links TRBV6-2 or TRBV6-3 to TRBJ2-7; 10 bases map to TRBD2. CDR1 is MNHEY, CDR2 SVGEGT, per germline. V was clipped by 4 bases and J by 2 bases; unmatched bases: 5. This CDR3 has 15 residues. CDR3 region: CASSSSGGGTYEQYF. The CDR3 DNA sequence: TGTGCCAGCAGTTCCAGCGGGGGGGGAACCTACGAGCAGTACTTC.